The 27 T cell receptor beta chains below come from one sample, sequenced in a study of cytomegalovirus exposure and HLA in healthy donors. With 60 Vbeta and 13 Jbeta primers, the PCR was carried out. Sequenced by immunoSEQ multiplex PCR; TCRdb stores in-frame clones only, minus some. Of around 180,000 clones in the sample, about four fifths were seen once. Sequenced: PBMCs. Receptor source: a man aged 25 to 40 in good health and CMV-seropositive.

This clone was picked up one time. This CDR3 is CASSLTLAENEQFF. CDR3 sequence (DNA): TGTGCCAGCAGCTTAACGCTAGCGGAAAATGAGCAGTTCTTC. The chain recombines TRBV5-6 with TRBJ2-1, with 7 bases lining up with TRBD2. The V segment lost 2 bases and the J segment 7 bases; nucleotides outside the gene matches: 6. Germline CDR1 reads SGHDT; CDR2 reads YYEEEE. The CDR3 runs to 14 residues.

The V gene is TRBV9, the J gene TRBJ2-7; D is ambiguous. The CDR3 extends over 14 amino acids. Per germline, CDR1 SGDLS and CDR2 YYNGEE. With 4 bases removed from V and 2 bases from J, the gap between germline ends came to 13 bases. The CDR3 spells CASSLSGNPYEQYF. CDR3 nucleotides: TGTGCCAGCAGCCTCAGTGGCAATCCCTACGAGCAGTACTTC.

The chain joins TRBV29-1 to TRBJ2-1; weak D call: TRBD2 (6 bases). The CDR3 is made up of 14 amino acids. Germline V gene sequence: CDR1 SQVTM, CDR2 ANQGSEA. Trimming removed 3 bases at V and 5 bases at J, with 14 bases between. CDR3 sequence: CSVERRLVDNEQFF. CDR3 sequence (DNA): TGCAGCGTTGAGAGGCGACTAGTGGACAATGAGCAGTTCTTC.

The J gene is TRBJ1-4, the V gene TRBV2; 9 bases are shared with TRBD1. The germline V gene has CDR1 SNHLY and CDR2 FYNNEI. This CDR3 comprises 15 residues. The ends lost 7 bases at V and 10 bases at J; junction bases unmatched: 13. The CDR3 DNA reads as TGTGCCAGCATAGATTCGGACAGGGGTCTCGGAAAACTGTTTTTT. Protein: CASIDSDRGLGKLFF.

This chain links TRBV4-3 with TRBJ2-7, with 10 bases lining up with TRBD1. V lost 1 base to trimming and J lost 1 base; unmatched junction nucleotides: 10. The length of the CDR3 is 18 residues. Germline CDR1 and CDR2: LGHNA and YSLEER. CDR3 DNA sequence: TGCGCCAGCAGCCAAGGGAGAGTCGACAGGGGGCAATCCTACGAGCAGTACTTC. Translating gives CASSQGRVDRGQSYEQYF.

This chain joins TRBV27 and TRBJ2-2; D is possibly TRBD1 (6 bases). V lost 6 bases to trimming and J lost 4 bases, with 18 bases between them. The CDR3 is made up of 16 amino acids. Germline V gives CDR1 MNHEY, CDR2 SMNVEV (reference sequence). The CDR3 DNA reads TGTGCCAGCAGCTCTCCTCAGGGGATTACCACCGGGGAGCTGTTTTTT. It translates to CASSSPQGITTGELFF.

The chain is built from TRBV5-1 and TRBJ2-3; 7 nucleotides line up with TRBD1. Germline-derived CDR1 and CDR2 are SGHRS and YFSETQ. V lost 0 bases and J lost 0; bases outside the gene matches: 7. The CDR3 consists of 17 residues. The CDR3 loop reads CASSLASGGASTDTQYF. CDR3 sequence (DNA): TGCGCCAGCAGCTTGGCCTCAGGGGGTGCTAGCACAGATACGCAGTATTTT. Combining the CDR3 with reference TRBV5-1 and TRBJ2-3 gives the whole variable domain KAGVTQTPRYLIKTRGQQVTLSCSPISGHRSVSWYQQTPGQGLQFLFEYFSETQRNKGNFPGRFSGRQFSNSRSEMNVSTLELGDSALYLCASSLASGGASTDTQYFGPGTRLTVL.

The chain couples TRBV28 to TRBJ2-5; 7 bases line up with TRBD1. This CDR3 spans 15 amino acids. Germline V gene data show CDR1 as MDHEN and CDR2 as SYDVKM. V shed 6 bases and J 1 base; nucleotides not matched to a gene: 8. The CDR3 bases are TGTGCCAGCAGGCCTCGGACAGGTAGCCAAGAGACCCAGTACTTC. The encoded protein is CASRPRTGSQETQYF.

The chain recombines TRBV11-2 with TRBJ1-1; no firm D call. V shed 5 bases and J shed 1 base, with 17 bases lying between them. The CDR3 spans 16 residues. Germline values: CDR1 SGHAT, CDR2 FQNNGV. The DNA for the CDR3 is TGTGCCAGCAGCCCCAGAGAACAGAGATCGAACACTGAAGCTTTCTTT. Its translation is CASSPREQRSNTEAFF. Together with reference TRBV11-2 and TRBJ1-1, the CDR3 gives the full variable domain: EAGVAQSPRYKIIEKRQSVAFWCNPISGHATLYWYQQILGQGPKLLIQFQNNGVVDDSQLPKDRFSAERLKGVDSTLKIQPAKLEDSAVYLCASSPREQRSNTEAFFGQGTRLTVV.

This clone was seen a single time. The CDR3 sequence is CAWSPLIRVTQHF. CDR3 coding DNA: TGTGCCTGGAGCCCATTAATCAGGGTAACCCAGCATTTT. The chain combines TRBV30 with TRBJ1-5; weak D call: TRBD1 (5 bases). Per germline, CDR1 GTSNPN and CDR2 SVGIG (reference sequence). With 3 bases removed from V and 11 bases from J, the gap between germline ends came to 17 bases. The CDR3 has 13 residues. The full variable domain, its missing parts supplied by reference TRBV30 and TRBJ1-5, is SQTIHQWPATLVQPVGSPLSLECTVEGTSNPNLYWYRQAAGRGLQLLFYSVGIGQISSEVPQNLSASRPQDRQFILSSKKLLLSDSGFYLCAWSPLIRVTQHFGDGTRLSIL.

This clone was observed a handful of times. The V gene is TRBV27, the J gene TRBJ1-6, with D tentatively TRBD1 (5 bases). Germline CDR1 MNHEY, CDR2 SMNVEV (reference sequence). The CDR3 runs to 16 residues. The V gene lost 6 bases and the J gene lost 7 bases, with 19 bases spanning the gap. CDR3 residues: CASRQETGPKNSPLHF. The CDR3 DNA follows: TGTGCCAGCAGACAAGAAACAGGCCCGAAGAATTCACCCCTCCACTTT.

V is TRBV7-2 and J is TRBJ1-1, with D maybe TRBD1 (6 bases). Germline lookup yields CDR1 SGHTA and CDR2 FQGNSA. With 5 bases removed from V and 3 bases from J, the gap between germline ends came to 10 bases. The CDR3 runs 13 residues. The DNA for the CDR3 is TGTGCCAGCAGCCAACAGGGTTACACTGAAGCTTTCTTT. Translation: CASSQQGYTEAFF.

The rearrangement uses TRBV5-1 and TRBJ2-3, with D possibly TRBD2 on 5 matching bases. The germline V gene encodes CDR1 SGHRS and CDR2 YFSETQ. Between the trimmed V and J ends, which lost 4 bases and 1 base, there was a span of 19 bases. The CDR3 spans 17 residues. Here the CDR3 reads CASSGGRLADGTDTQYF. The CDR3 DNA is TGCGCCAGCAGCGGTGGCCGTCTAGCTGACGGCACAGATACGCAGTATTTT.

This clone was counted a single time. A read error may produce the germline difference seen at one junction end. The chain recombines TRBV7-2 with TRBJ2-7; 8 positions agree with TRBD1. Germline V lookup: CDR1 SGHTA, CDR2 FQGNSA. The length of the CDR3 is 16 residues. CDR3 region: CASSLDRGPLSYEQYF. The CDR3 DNA reads TGTGCCAGCAGTTTAGACAGGGGCCCGCTATCCTACGAGCAGTACTTC.

The gene calls are TRBV10-3 and TRBJ1-1; D possibly corresponds to TRBD1 (6 bases). The CDR3 has 15 amino acids. Trimming took 4 bases from V and 4 from J, leaving 16 bases between them. Germline V lookup: CDR1 ENHRY, CDR2 SYGVKD. The CDR3 reads CAISGLRGGSTEAFF. For the CDR3, the DNA is TGTGCCATCAGTGGACTCAGGGGAGGGAGCACTGAAGCTTTCTTT.

The table lists this clone with a count of one. For the CDR3, the DNA is TGTGCCAGTAGTAAGCCCCGCTCGCGGCCCCAGTACTTC. Amino acid sequence: CASSKPRSRPQYF. This rearrangement joins TRBV19 to TRBJ2-5; no clear D. With 4 bases removed from V and 9 bases from J, the gap between germline ends came to 15 bases. The germline CDR1 and CDR2 sequences are LNHDA and SQIVND (reference sequence). This CDR3 has 13 amino acids. The entire variable domain, with the rest obtained from reference TRBV19 and TRBJ2-5, is as follows: DGGITQSPKYLFRKEGQNVTLSCEQNLNHDAMYWYRQDPGQGLRLIYYSQIVNDFQKGDIAEGYSVSREKKESFPLTVTSAQKNPTAFYLCASSKPRSRPQYFGPGTRLLVL.

This clone was detected only once. CDR3 loop: CSVDGTSGEGTYEQYF. CDR3 DNA: TGCAGCGTTGATGGGACTAGCGGGGAGGGTACCTACGAGCAGTACTTC. This chain connects TRBV29-1 to TRBJ2-7; 13 bases are a match to TRBD2. Looked up from germline, CDR1 is SQVTM and CDR2 is ANQGSEA. The CDR3 runs to 16 residues. With 3 bases clipped from V and 2 bases from J, the junction kept 7 bases outside the gene matches.

The chain combines TRBV14 with TRBJ2-1; 13 nucleotides match TRBD2. Per the germline V gene, CDR1 is SGHDN and CDR2 is FVKESK. The CDR3 has 16 amino acids. J lost 3 bases, V lost 4 bases, and 3 bases had no gene match. CDR3 amino acids: CASSRTSGGNYNEQFF. The CDR3 DNA follows: TGTGCCAGCAGCCGGACTAGCGGGGGAAACTACAATGAGCAGTTCTTC. The full variable domain, in which reference TRBV14 and TRBJ2-1 provide the parts outside the CDR3, is EAGVTQFPSHSVIEKGQTVTLRCDPISGHDNLYWYRRVMGKEIKFLLHFVKESKQDESGMPNNRFLAERTGGTYSTLKVQPAELEDSGVYFCASSRTSGGNYNEQFFGPGTRLTVL.

This clone was observed a single time. The chain uses TRBV27 and TRBJ2-7, with D perhaps matching TRBD1 (6 bases). V was clipped by 2 bases and J by 7 bases, with 18 bases between them. The CDR3 totals 15 residues. Germline-derived CDR1 and CDR2 are MNHEY and SMNVEV (reference sequence). The CDR3 sequence is CASSLRGTPRDEQYF. The CDR3 coding sequence is TGTGCCAGCAGTTTAAGGGGGACCCCTCGGGATGAGCAGTACTTC.

The rearrangement uses TRBV9 and TRBJ2-5, with D maybe TRBD1 (5 bases). The CDR3 is 15 amino acids. Trimming shortened V by 0 bases and J by 4 bases, and 13 bases separated the two germline ends. Germline V gives CDR1 SGDLS, CDR2 YYNGEE. The DNA of the CDR3 is TGTGCCAGCAGCGTAGAAGGGGATAGACTAGAGACCCAGTACTTC. Its protein is CASSVEGDRLETQYF.

The chain is built from TRBV28 and TRBJ2-3, with TRBD2 matching 9 bases. The germline V gene has CDR1 MDHEN and CDR2 SYDVKM. CDR3 length: 15 amino acids. The V segment lost 7 bases and the J segment 7 bases; nucleotides outside the gene matches: 12. CDR3 residues: CASTGVAGAVYTQYF. The DNA for the CDR3 is TGTGCCAGCACGGGAGTAGCGGGAGCTGTTTATACGCAGTATTTT.

The chain is built from TRBV19 and TRBJ2-7; TRBD1 agrees at 7 bases. Germline trimming cut 5 bases from V and 1 base from J; bases unmatched to any gene: 8. Germline CDR1 LNHDA, CDR2 SQIVND (reference sequence). The CDR3 totals 15 residues. DNA for the CDR3: TGTGCCAGTAGTTTCGACAGGGAACGGTCCTACGAGCAGTACTTC. Translating gives CASSFDRERSYEQYF.

This CDR3 is CASSRDRVVHEQYF. The CDR3 DNA reads TGCGCCAGCAGCCGGGACAGGGTTGTTCACGAGCAGTACTTC. J is TRBJ2-7 and V is TRBV4-1; 9 positions agree with TRBD1. Losses at the gene ends were 4 bases for V and 5 bases for J; bases not matched to a gene: 6. CDR1 and CDR2 from the germline V gene are MGHRA and YSYEKL. The CDR3 covers 14 residues.

The CDR3, as DNA: TGTGCCAGCAGTGAAGCTGGACAACCTAATTCACCCCTCCACTTT. Its translation: CASSEAGQPNSPLHF. The chain recombines TRBV2 with TRBJ1-6, with a tentative D call TRBD1 (5 bases). This CDR3 comprises 15 residues. The germline V gene has CDR1 SNHLY and CDR2 FYNNEI. V lost 0 bases and J lost 6, with 9 bases in between. The entire variable domain, with the rest obtained from reference TRBV2 and TRBJ1-6, is as follows: EPEVTQTPSHQVTQMGQEVILRCVPISNHLYFYWYRQILGQKVEFLVSFYNNEISEKSEIFDDQFSVERPDGSNFTLKIRSTKLEDSAMYFCASSEAGQPNSPLHFGNGTRLTVT.

The chain carries TRBV27 and TRBJ1-4, with D possibly TRBD1 on 6 matching bases. In germline, CDR1 is MNHEY, CDR2 SMNVEV (reference sequence). V dropped 6 bases and J dropped 0 bases, with 17 bases sitting between them. The CDR3 extends over 17 amino acids. The CDR3 bases are TGTGCCAGCAGCTTAGGGGGGGTAGGGGCAACTAATGAAAAACTGTTTTTT. Its translation: CASSLGGVGATNEKLFF.

The chain employs TRBV6-5 and TRBJ1-1; weak D call: TRBD1 (5 bases). The CDR3 covers 13 residues. V was pared by 5 bases and J by 10 bases, with 17 bases between. The germline V gene has CDR1 MNHEY and CDR2 SVGAGI. This CDR3 reads CASSESGREAAFF. The CDR3 DNA reads TGTGCCAGCAGTGAAAGTGGCAGGGAGGCAGCTTTCTTT.

The chain recombines TRBV29-1 with TRBJ2-5; possibly TRBD1 for D (5 bases). Trimming left V 0 bases short and J 5 bases short, with 10 bases between. The CDR3 has 13 amino acids. CDR1 SQVTM and CDR2 ANQGSEA come from the germline V gene. CDR3 in amino acids: CSVEDRVSETQYF. The CDR3, as DNA: TGCAGCGTTGAAGACAGGGTGTCGGAGACCCAGTACTTC.